This TCR beta chain came from a study of blood T cell repertoires in COVID-19 (dated by TCRdb to the early 2020s). Regarding the research as a whole: Samples covering the acute and convalescent phases of COVID-19 were provided by collaborators in the United States, Italy and Spain. The material from the prospective study consisted of cDNA or gDNA derived from T cells, B-cell-depleted T cells, or PBMCs. The dataset comprised deeply sampled blood TCRbeta repertoires from subjects exposed to, actively infected with, or recovered from COVID-19. A freely available public database, intended as a resource for researchers studying the immune response to SARS-CoV-2, is where the repertoires were released. The samples were drawn from two sources: the first 160 participants of the ongoing ImmuneRACE study, and over 1,000 subjects contributed by 6 global collaborators. Sample metadata almost always included a de-identified subject ID, COVID-19 status, age in years and sex. Where available, HLA class I and class II types were taken from metadata supplied by the sample provider and were not determined by assay-based typing. Study-wide conclusions, independent of this receptor: The quantity of clinical and demographic metadata differed by source and by participant and was supplied without curation.

Participants in the prospective study were enrolled through a virtual design, were aged roughly 18 to 100 years, and lived in approximately 25 United States geographic areas. In the prospective study, participants were assigned to cohorts based on the clinical history participants reported in a screening survey and a study questionnaire. Recovered participants in ImmuneRACE Cohort 3 were defined by two consecutive negative NP/OP PCR tests, clearance by a healthcare professional, or resolution of symptoms. Mobile phlebotomists in the prospective study collected whole blood, serum and a nasopharyngeal or oropharyngeal swab from every participant. Over a roughly 2-month period, participants in the prospective study had the option of providing additional blood draws and questionnaires. Before DNA extraction, prospective study blood samples were shipped either frozen or at room temperature. About this clone: There is no known antigen for this receptor. Base quality data are lacking; no much larger clone is found one base away.

Counted from cysteine to phenylalanine, this CDR3 has 14 amino acids. The CDR3 DNA has 42 bases and is translated from base 1. Between the V and J ends, shortened by 9 bases and 7 bases respectively, the junction contains 21 bases. TCRbeta CDR3 regions were amplified from genomic DNA by means of the immunoSEQ Assay, a bias-controlled multiplex PCR. The original pipeline was this. The number of nucleated cells in each sample was estimated from the amplification of reference gene primers within the assay. To quantify the absolute abundance of each unique TCRbeta CDR3 rearrangement, sequence reads were collapsed and filtered. For each sample, productive Simpson clonality was calculated by taking the square root of Simpson's diversity index across productive rearrangements. Not all clones reach the TCRdb copy of this immuneACCESS table, which keeps in-frame sequences only. Checked studies attribute under half of the gap to unresolved V genes and leave the rest unexplained. V, J and clone size derive from that table, while D and trimming were established from the DNA sequence. In this sample the table shows a few hundred thousand clones, 70% to 90% of which occur a single time. The ten most abundant clones make up less than 2.5% of the sample.

The chain is assembled from TRBV6-7 and TRBJ1-2, and TRBD1 may be the D gene, going by 6 matching bases. TRBV6-7 is given ORF status, its function remaining uncertain. The sequenced material came from PBMCs or T cells enriched from blood (not recorded which). The clonotype was recovered from a man aged 30-40 years who had recovered from COVID-19. The CDR3 protein sequence reads: CARTPRYRESGYTF. The DNA sequence is TGTGCCAGGACTCCGCGGTACAGGGAGTCTGGCTACACCTTC.